Presented here are 24 T cell receptor beta chains from one specimen sequenced in a study of cytomegalovirus exposure and HLA in healthy donors. Profiled with immunoSEQ multiplex PCR; TCRdb holds only in-frame clones, not every one. This table has about 58,000 clones, about 92% appearing once. The sequencing input was PBMCs. These receptors were collected from a man younger than 30 in good health and CMV-seronegative.

V usage is TRBV2 and J usage is TRBJ1-4; TRBD1 might be the D (5 bases). This CDR3 has 14 amino acids. Trimming left V 4 bases short and J 4 bases short, with 10 bases between. Germline V gene data show CDR1 as SNHLY and CDR2 as FYNNEI. The CDR3, as DNA: TGTGCCAGCAGTGTGGGGGGAGGTAATGAAAAACTGTTTTTT. Its protein is CASSVGGGNEKLFF.

This clone was counted once. This chain joins TRBV11-3 and TRBJ1-2; possibly TRBD1 for D (5 bases). The germline CDR1 and CDR2 sequences are SGHNT and YENEEA. The V and J ends lost 4 bases and 6 bases respectively, with 18 bases between them. The CDR3 has 15 residues. CDR3 protein: CASSSEGQGGHGYTF. CDR3 DNA sequence: TGTGCCAGCAGCTCAGAGGGGCAGGGAGGCCATGGCTACACCTTC. Supplemented by reference TRBV11-3 and TRBJ1-2, the full variable domain reads EAGVVQSPRYKIIEKKQPVAFWCNPISGHNTLYWYLQNLGQGPELLIRYENEEAVDDSQLPKDRFSAERLKGVDSTLKIQPAELGDSAVYLCASSSEGQGGHGYTFGSGTRLTVV.

This chain connects TRBV28 to TRBJ2-6; 13 bases fit TRBD2. Germline CDR1 MDHEN, CDR2 SYDVKM. V shed 6 bases and J 0 bases; nucleotides not matched to a gene: 8. The CDR3 runs to 19 residues. CDR3 region: CASSHGLAGEYSGANVLTF. The DNA for the CDR3 is TGTGCCAGCAGCCACGGACTAGCGGGAGAGTACTCTGGGGCCAACGTCCTGACTTTC. Based on the CDR3 plus reference TRBV28 and TRBJ2-6, the full variable domain is DVKVTQSSRYLVKRTGEKVFLECVQDMDHENMFWYRQDPGLGLRLIYFSYDVKMKEKGDIPEGYSVSREKKERFSLILESASTNQTSMYLCASSHGLAGEYSGANVLTFGAGSRLTVL.

The V call is TRBV4-3, the J call TRBJ2-3; the D is unclear. V lost 4 bases to trimming and J lost 2 bases, with 16 bases between them. CDR3 length: 16 amino acids. CDR1 and CDR2 from the germline V gene are LGHNA and YSLEER. The CDR3, as DNA: TGCGCCAGCAGCCCAACGCCCCTAAGAGACACAGATACGCAGTATTTT. Protein sequence: CASSPTPLRDTDTQYF.

The rearrangement joins TRBV5-1 to TRBJ2-1; unclear D gene. Germline CDR1 reads SGHRS; CDR2 reads YFSETQ. The CDR3 runs to 18 residues. Trimming took 2 bases from V and 0 from J, leaving 18 bases between them. In DNA form, the CDR3 reads TGCGCCAGCAGCTTCCCGTCAGCGCCAGATAGCTCCTACAATGAGCAGTTCTTC. Translating gives CASSFPSAPDSSYNEQFF.

The chain has TRBV28 and TRBJ1-2; 11 nucleotides line up with TRBD1. After removal of 5 bases from V and 10 bases from J, the junction contained 9 bases not matched to a gene. CDR1 MDHEN and CDR2 SYDVKM come from the germline V gene. CDR3 length: 14 amino acids. Here the CDR3 reads CASSPRDRGAAYTF. In DNA, the CDR3 is TGTGCCAGCAGTCCTCGGGACAGGGGGGCGGCCTACACCTTC.

V gene TRBV19 combines with J gene TRBJ2-5; no firm D call. Germline assignment: CDR1 LNHDA and CDR2 SQIVND (reference sequence). Trimming left V 5 bases short and J 5 bases short, with 18 bases between. CDR3 length: 15 amino acids. The CDR3 is CASSPSEYQRETQYF. The CDR3 region has the DNA TGTGCCAGTAGTCCTTCAGAATACCAGCGTGAGACCCAGTACTTC.

In its sample, this clone was seen once. V gene TRBV5-4 combines with J gene TRBJ2-2; perhaps TRBD2 as D (6 bases). Germline assignment: CDR1 SGHNT and CDR2 YYREEE (reference sequence). This CDR3 region has 15 residues. V lost 4 bases and J lost 0, with 10 bases in between. The CDR3 is CASSRGGANTGELFF. CDR3 DNA sequence: TGTGCCAGCAGCCGGGGCGGGGCGAACACCGGGGAGCTGTTTTTT.

The V call is TRBV14, the J call TRBJ2-5, with D perhaps matching TRBD2 (6 bases). Per the germline V gene, CDR1 is SGHDN and CDR2 is FVKESK. This CDR3 has 16 residues. The V gene lost 4 bases and the J gene lost 5 bases, with 20 bases spanning the gap. For the CDR3, the DNA is TGTGCCAGCAGCCTTGCGGGACTTGGGGCAAGGGAGACCCAGTACTTC. Amino acids: CASSLAGLGARETQYF.

This chain connects TRBV15 to TRBJ2-3; 12 nucleotides line up with TRBD2. The CDR3 length is 15 residues. In germline, CDR1 is LNHNV, CDR2 YYDKDF (reference sequence). Germline trimming cut 5 bases from V and 4 bases from J; bases unmatched to any gene: 4. CDR3 in DNA: TGTGCCACCAGCGAGAGACTAGCGGGAGCAGATACGCAGTATTTT. Translation: CATSERLAGADTQYF.

This sequence joins TRBV6-1 and TRBJ1-5; D might be TRBD1 (6 bases). Germline V gives CDR1 MNHNS, CDR2 SASEGT. The CDR3 sequence is 16 residues long. With 2 bases removed from V and 3 bases from J, the gap between germline ends came to 14 bases. The CDR3 loop is CASSESGRGHNQPQHF. Here the CDR3 DNA reads TGTGCCAGCAGTGAATCGGGCAGGGGCCACAATCAGCCCCAGCATTTT.

The chain is built from TRBV11-2 and TRBJ2-7; tentatively, D is TRBD1 (7 bases). Between the trimmed V and J ends, which lost 0 bases and 4 bases, there was a span of 13 bases. The length of the CDR3 is 15 residues. Germline assignment: CDR1 SGHAT and CDR2 FQNNGV. Here the CDR3 DNA reads TGTGCCAGCAGCTTAGAGTTGACAGGGAGGTACGAGCAGTACTTC. It is translated as CASSLELTGRYEQYF.

J is TRBJ2-7 and V is TRBV11-2; 8 bases are a match to TRBD1. J was trimmed by 2 bases and V by 3 bases; bases with no gene match: 6. This CDR3 region has 15 residues. Per germline, CDR1 SGHAT and CDR2 FQNNGV. This chain's CDR3 is CASSFTGTGAYEQYF. DNA for the CDR3: TGTGCCAGCAGCTTTACCGGGACAGGAGCCTACGAGCAGTACTTC. Filled out from reference TRBV11-2 and TRBJ2-7, the complete variable domain reads EAGVAQSPRYKIIEKRQSVAFWCNPISGHATLYWYQQILGQGPKLLIQFQNNGVVDDSQLPKDRFSAERLKGVDSTLKIQPAKLEDSAVYLCASSFTGTGAYEQYFGPGTRLTVT.

This clone was recorded once. The chain links TRBV9 to TRBJ2-7; TRBD1 is a possible D gene (5 bases). V was pared by 0 bases and J by 4 bases, with 11 bases between. This CDR3 is 14 amino acids long. CDR1 and CDR2 (germline): SGDLS, YYNGEE. The CDR3 coding sequence is TGTGCCAGCAGCGTAGGACAGTCAGTTTACGAGCAGTACTTC. This encodes CASSVGQSVYEQYF.

DNA of the CDR3: TGTGCCAGCAGCTTGGCCGGGACAATCTCCGAGCAGTACTTC. This encodes CASSLAGTISEQYF. The chain employs TRBV5-8 and TRBJ2-7, with D maybe TRBD1 (6 bases). Per the germline V gene, CDR1 is SGHTS and CDR2 is YDEGEE. The CDR3 runs to 14 residues. V dropped 0 bases and J dropped 6 bases, with 13 bases sitting between them.

The CDR3 loop reads CASFGLASGELFF. The CDR3 nucleotides read TGTGCCAGCTTCGGACTAGCGTCCGGGGAGCTGTTTTTT. The V call is TRBV2, the J call TRBJ2-2, with 9 bases matching TRBD2. CDR3 size: 13 residues. V trimming: 8 bases; J trimming: 6 bases; junction bases outside the gene matches: 4. From germline, CDR1 is SNHLY and CDR2 FYNNEI.

The chain couples TRBV13 to TRBJ2-1; the D gene is possibly TRBD1 (5 bases). Deletions cut 5 bases from V and 1 base from J, with 15 bases between. The CDR3 consists of 16 residues. Germline V gene lookup returns CDR1 PRHDT and CDR2 FYEKMQ (reference sequence). CDR3 residues: CASSPGAPGSYNEQFF. The CDR3 DNA reads as TGTGCCAGCAGCCCTGGGGCCCCCGGGTCCTACAATGAGCAGTTCTTC.

The chain recombines TRBV6-1 with TRBJ2-2, with no clear D. The CDR3 totals 12 residues. V was trimmed by 7 bases and J by 6 bases, leaving 9 bases between them. Germline CDR1 is MNHNS and CDR2 is SASEGT. The CDR3 sequence: CASIADSGELFF. For the CDR3, the DNA is TGTGCCAGCATCGCGGATTCCGGGGAGCTGTTTTTT.

This clone showed up just once. This chain links TRBV30 with TRBJ2-2, with 8 bases lining up with TRBD2. Germline lookup yields CDR1 GTSNPN and CDR2 SVGIG (reference sequence). CDR3 length: 13 amino acids. V gave up 7 bases and J gave up 5 bases; unmatched junction bases: 6. This CDR3 reads CASYRGGTGELFF. The CDR3 DNA reads TGTGCCTCCTACCGGGGGGGGACCGGGGAGCTGTTTTTT.

The table lists this clone with a few counts. The V gene is TRBV6-4, the J gene TRBJ2-7; 7 bases agree with TRBD1. Germline trimming cut 7 bases from V and 9 bases from J; bases unmatched to any gene: 12. The CDR3 consists of 13 residues. Germline loops: CDR1 MRHNA, CDR2 SNTAGT. This CDR3 reads CASTTGVPSGQYF. For the CDR3, the DNA is TGTGCCAGCACCACAGGGGTCCCTTCGGGGCAGTACTTC.

The chain links TRBV27 to TRBJ2-3, with unresolved D. In germline, CDR1 is MNHEY, CDR2 SMNVEV (reference sequence). V was cut by 5 bases and J by 6 bases, with 18 bases left in between. The CDR3 is 15 amino acids. This chain's CDR3 is CASSEGGYPEDTQYF. The CDR3, as DNA: TGTGCCAGCAGTGAAGGCGGCTATCCGGAGGATACGCAGTATTTT.

The chain couples TRBV5-1 to TRBJ2-7, with TRBD1 matching 10 bases. The germline V gene has CDR1 SGHRS and CDR2 YFSETQ. V lost 5 bases to trimming and J lost 3 bases; unmatched junction nucleotides: 8. The CDR3 loop spans 15 amino acids. This CDR3 reads CASRAGTGDYYEQYF. The CDR3 nucleotides read TGCGCCAGCAGAGCCGGGACAGGGGATTACTACGAGCAGTACTTC.

The V call is TRBV6-5, the J call TRBJ1-5, with D unclear. The germline V gene encodes CDR1 MNHEY and CDR2 SVGAGI. The CDR3 has 10 residues. V shed 7 bases and J shed 10 bases, with 8 bases lying between them. The CDR3 DNA follows: TGTGCCAGCAACGGAGGTCCCCAGCATTTT. It codes for CASNGGPQHF.

The rearrangement uses TRBV29-1 and TRBJ2-5, with D possibly matching TRBD1 (6 bases). Trimming shortened V by 4 bases and J by 5 bases, and 11 bases separated the two germline ends. This CDR3 is built from 12 residues. The germline gives CDR1 SQVTM, CDR2 ANQGSEA. The CDR3 DNA is TGCAGCGTTGTGAAGGGGGTCGAGACCCAGTACTTC. Residues: CSVVKGVETQYF.